The clone carrying this T cell receptor beta chain was recorded many times. V was clipped by 2 bases and J by 14 bases, with 14 bases between them. CDR3 length equals 12 residues. This specimen comes from a study of T-cell reconstitution after alpha-beta-depleted transplantation in children. Using unique molecular identifiers, the investigators prepared the TCRbeta library. MiXCR was run by TCRdb on the PCR reads, yielding one entry per CDR3 protein. The data hold a few hundred thousand distinct CDR3 sequences, with around 9.7% observed a single time. Sequenced here: PBMCs from the stem cell graft donor, sampled from the stem cell graft. The J gene is TRBJ2-3, the V gene TRBV12-3 or TRBV12-4; D gene uncertain. The TCR was taken from a human donor who donated a stem cell graft to a child with SCID. The CDR3 DNA reads as TGTGCCAGCAGTTTAAAGACACACGCTATGTATTTT. This gives the protein CASSLKTHAMYF.